This TCR beta chain was found in a study of regulatory T cells in long-lasting Graves disease. Study-wide context: More than 5 years of antithyroid drugs with positive TSH receptor antibodies defined persistent Graves' disease. Study-wide results and limits: Patients with persistent disease showed a bias toward TRBV28, TRBJ1-2 and TRBJ2-5.

Specified time point: persistent/refractory GD, antithyroid drugs over 5 years with positive TRAb. From RNA extracted from PBMCs, the TCR library was made. This clonotype was seen repeatedly, ten times or more. What it recognizes is unknown. V lost 3 bases and J lost 0, with 8 bases in between. The CDR3 runs to 14 residues. Building the TCR beta libraries relied on iRepertoire HTBI primers, and CDR3 regions underwent Arm-PCR. TCRdb processed the multiplex PCR reads anew with MiXCR; each CDR3 protein has one entry. The sample has 600,000 to 800,000 distinct CDR3 sequences; 25% to 35% are singletons. This sequence was found in a female donor with Graves disease. The sequenced sample was peripheral blood mononuclear cells (PBMCs), obtained when the disease was refractory, from a patient treated with antithyroid drugs. This chain links TRBV12-3 or TRBV12-4 with TRBJ1-1, with TRBD1 as a possible D gene (5 bases). As DNA, the CDR3 is TGTGCCAGCAGTTTCAGGGATCTGAACACTGAAGCTTTCTTT. It yields the protein CASSFRDLNTEAFF.